This T cell receptor beta chain stems from a study of blood T cell repertoires in COVID-19. Background on the study: T cells, B-cell-depleted T cells, or PBMCs supplied cDNA or gDNA.

The count of this clone is one. Data came from immunoSEQ multiplex PCR; TCRdb stores just in-frame clones and leaves some out. The table has 250,000 to 300,000 clones, approximately 91% seen once; the top ten hold roughly 2.1%. The CDR3 runs 13 residues. Trimming cost V 8 bases and J 4 bases, with 11 bases left between them. Germline-derived CDR1 and CDR2 are MGHDK and SYGVNS. The V and J genes are TRBV25-1 and TRBJ1-4, with unresolved D. The TCR sequence derives from a woman aged 40 to 55 with acute COVID-19. The sample consisted of PBMCs or T cells enriched from blood (not recorded which). The CDR3 DNA sequence: TGTGCCAGCCGAAGGAGTATTAATGAAAAACTGTTTTTT. Its translation: CASRRSINEKLFF.